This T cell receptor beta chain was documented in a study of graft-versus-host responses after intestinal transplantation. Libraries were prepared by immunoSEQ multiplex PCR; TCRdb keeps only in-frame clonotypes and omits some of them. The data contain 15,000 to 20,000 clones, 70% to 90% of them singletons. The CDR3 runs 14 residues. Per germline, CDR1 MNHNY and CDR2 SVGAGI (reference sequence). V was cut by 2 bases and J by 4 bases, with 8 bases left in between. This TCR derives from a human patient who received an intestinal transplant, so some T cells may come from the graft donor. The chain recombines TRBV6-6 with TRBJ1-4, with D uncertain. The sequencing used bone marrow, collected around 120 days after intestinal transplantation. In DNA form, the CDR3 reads TGTGCCAGCAGTTACCCGGGTGGTAATGAAAAACTGTTTTTT. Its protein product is CASSYPGGNEKLFF.